This is a list of T cell receptor beta chains from one sample in a study of T cell repertoires in cytomegalovirus infection. TCRdb redid the calling of the reads with MiXCR, one entry per CDR3 protein. The table lists 150,000 to 200,000 distinct CDR3 sequences, under 15% of them singletons. The sample was PBMCs. The receptors come from a human donor in good health (CMV status not recorded). Some clones in this sample may be carry-over from other donors' samples. CDR3s include the opening cysteine and the closing phenylalanine or tryptophan. D genes are given only for firm matches. For some rows the clone size is stated as once, few or many, or as a class when expanded; others skip it.

>NA|many|TRBJ2-1|TRBV7-2
TGTGCCAGCAGCCTAAGAACAGGGCCTTTTTACAATGAGCAGTTCTTC
CASSLRTGPFYNEQFF
>TRBD1|NA|TRBJ1-2|TRBV7-9
TGTGCCTGCAGCACCGGGACAGGGGCGGGAGGCTACACCTTC
CACSTGTGAGGYTF
>TRBD1|few|TRBJ2-1|TRBV2
TGTGCCAGCAGGACCGGGACAGGGGGGAGGAATGAGCAGTTCTTC
CASRTGTGGRNEQFF
>TRBD2|few|TRBJ2-1|TRBV19
TGTGCCAGTAGGGTGGGGACTACAGCCTACAATGAGCAGTTCTTC
CASRVGTTAYNEQFF
>NA|few|TRBJ2-1|TRBV14
TGTGCCAGCAGCCAAGGACAGATTCTATACAATGAGCAGTTCTTC
CASSQGQILYNEQFF
>NA|NA|TRBJ1-1|TRBV5-1
TGCGCCAGCAGCTTGGCCCCGGGAAAGGATGGGGTGGGCACTGAAGCTTTCTTT
CASSLAPGKDGVGTEAFF
>TRBD1|many|TRBJ2-7|TRBV7-2
TGTGCCAGCAGCCTGGACAGGTCCTACGAGCAGTACTTC
CASSLDRSYEQYF
>NA|many|TRBJ2-7|TRBV7-2
TGTGCCAGCAGCCTAGGGGTCAGTAAGGGACACTCCTACGAGCAGTACTTC
CASSLGVSKGHSYEQYF
>TRBD1|few|TRBJ2-7|TRBV11-2
TGTGCCAGCAGCGGACAGGTTTTCTACGAGCAGTACTTC
CASSGQVFYEQYF
>NA|few|TRBJ1-1|TRBV19
TGTGCCAGTACTACCCGTGGGTTCAACACTGAAGCTTTCTTT
CASTTRGFNTEAFF
>TRBD2|NA|TRBJ2-7|TRBV28
TGTGCCAGCAGTTTATACCCTAGCGGGAGCTACGAGCAGTACTTC
CASSLYPSGSYEQYF
>NA|few|TRBJ2-7|TRBV9
TGTGCCAGCAGCGTAGACGGGAGAGCTTACGAGCAGTACTTC
CASSVDGRAYEQYF
>NA|NA|TRBJ1-1|TRBV5-6
TGTGCCAGCAGCTGGCGGGACACCAGAGGGAACACTGAAGCTTTCTTT
CASSWRDTRGNTEAFF
>TRBD1|many|TRBJ2-7|TRBV28
TGTGCCAGCGGTACCGGGACAGGGATTTTCGAGCAGTACTTC
CASGTGTGIFEQYF
>NA|NA|TRBJ1-2|TRBV19
TGTGCCAGTGTGGGCGCTAACTATGGCTACACCTTC
CASVGANYGYTF
>NA|NA|TRBJ1-1|TRBV28
TGTGCCAGCAGTCAGGACGCAACCATGAACACTGAAGCTTTCTTT
CASSQDATMNTEAFF
>NA|medium-sized|TRBJ2-2|TRBV7-2
TGTGCCAGCAGCCTACAGGGAAACACCGGGGAGCTGTTTTTT
CASSLQGNTGELFF
>NA|NA|TRBJ1-6|TRBV2
TGTGCCAGCAGTGAAGCGCTTCGTGGATCACCCCTCCACTTT
CASSEALRGSPLHF
>NA|NA|TRBJ2-7|TRBV20-1
TGCAGTGCTAGAGATGGGAGCAACTACGAGCAGTACTTC
CSARDGSNYEQYF
>NA|NA|TRBJ2-1|TRBV29-1
TGCAGCGGAGGAATACTCAAGACCTACAATGAGCAGTTCTTC
CSGGILKTYNEQFF
>TRBD1|many|TRBJ2-6|TRBV7-6
TGTGCCAGCAGCCCCGCCGGGACAGGGATCGGCTTTAGGGCCAACGTCCTGACTTTC
CASSPAGTGIGFRANVLTF
>NA|many|TRBJ2-3|TRBV7-8
TGTGCCAGCAGCTTGATTAGGGCCCATTCCACAGATACGCAGTATTTT
CASSLIRAHSTDTQYF
>TRBD2|NA|TRBJ2-1|TRBV15
TGTGCCACCAGCAGCGACAGCGGGGGATACAATGAGCAGTTCTTC
CATSSDSGGYNEQFF